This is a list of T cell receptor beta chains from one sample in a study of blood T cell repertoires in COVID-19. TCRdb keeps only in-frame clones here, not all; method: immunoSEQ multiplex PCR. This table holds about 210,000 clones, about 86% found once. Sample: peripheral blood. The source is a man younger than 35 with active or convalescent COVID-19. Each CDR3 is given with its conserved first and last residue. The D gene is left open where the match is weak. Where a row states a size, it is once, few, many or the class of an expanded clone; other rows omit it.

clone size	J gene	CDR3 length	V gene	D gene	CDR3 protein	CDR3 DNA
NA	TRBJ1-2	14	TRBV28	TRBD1	CASSARTGDYGYTF	TGTGCCAGCAGCGCAAGGACAGGAGACTATGGCTACACCTTC
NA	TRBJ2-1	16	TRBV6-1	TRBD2	CASSAIAGGGRGEQFF	TGTGCCAGCAGTGCTATAGCGGGAGGGGGAAGGGGTGAGCAGTTCTTC
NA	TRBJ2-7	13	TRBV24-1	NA	CATSDGGGYEQYF	TGTGCCACCAGTGATGGAGGTGGCTACGAGCAGTACTTC
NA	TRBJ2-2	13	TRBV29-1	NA	CSGTTRSTGELFF	TGCAGCGGGACGACTAGATCCACCGGGGAGCTGTTTTTT
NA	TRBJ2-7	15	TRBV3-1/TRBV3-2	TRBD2	CASSQASGTTYEQYF	TGTGCCAGCAGCCAAGCTAGCGGGACAACCTACGAGCAGTACTTC
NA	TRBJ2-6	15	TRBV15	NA	CATSRDRSGANVLTF	TGTGCCACCAGCAGAGACAGATCTGGGGCCAACGTCCTGACTTTC
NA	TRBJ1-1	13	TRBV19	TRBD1	CASSSRQGSAAFF	TGTGCCAGTAGTTCGCGACAGGGGTCTGCCGCTTTCTTT
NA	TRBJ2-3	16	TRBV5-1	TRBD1	CASSLGGQGASDTQYF	TGCGCCAGCAGCTTGGGGGGTCAGGGGGCATCGGATACGCAGTATTTT
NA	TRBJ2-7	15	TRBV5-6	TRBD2	CASSDTKGGAHEQYF	TGTGCCAGCAGCGACACAAAGGGAGGGGCCCACGAGCAGTACTTC
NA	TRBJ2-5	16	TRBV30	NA	CAWSPPGHWTQETQYF	TGTGCCTGGAGCCCTCCGGGACACTGGACACAAGAGACCCAGTACTTC
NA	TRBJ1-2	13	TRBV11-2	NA	CASSPEGDYGYTF	TGTGCCAGCAGCCCGGAGGGAGACTATGGCTACACCTTC
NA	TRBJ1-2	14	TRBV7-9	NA	CASSADTDLYGYTF	TGTGCCAGCAGCGCCGACACCGACCTCTATGGCTACACCTTC
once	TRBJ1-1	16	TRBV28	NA	CASSSLETGWDTEAFF	TGTGCCAGCAGTTCCCTTGAAACCGGGTGGGACACTGAAGCTTTCTTT
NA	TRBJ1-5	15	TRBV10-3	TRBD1	CAISNVGQGAQPQHF	TGTGCCATCAGTAATGTAGGACAGGGGGCCCAGCCCCAGCATTTT
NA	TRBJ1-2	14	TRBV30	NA	CAWSDRAGFYGYTF	TGTGCCTGGAGTGACAGGGCAGGGTTCTATGGCTACACCTTC
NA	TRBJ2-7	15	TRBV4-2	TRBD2	CASSQALAGAYEQYF	TGTGCCAGCAGCCAAGCACTAGCGGGTGCCTACGAGCAGTACTTC
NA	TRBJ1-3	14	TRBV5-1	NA	CASSLRGDGNTIYF	TGCGCCAGCAGCTTGCGGGGGGATGGAAACACCATATATTTT
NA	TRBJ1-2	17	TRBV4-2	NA	CASSQDSSSETRYGYTF	TGTGCCAGCAGCCAAGACAGCTCGAGCGAGACCCGCTATGGCTACACCTTC
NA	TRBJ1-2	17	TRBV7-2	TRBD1	CASSPYSAGTANYGYTF	TGTGCCAGCAGTCCATATTCCGCCGGGACAGCTAACTATGGCTACACCTTC
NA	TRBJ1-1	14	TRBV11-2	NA	CASSSPRANTEAFF	TGTGCCAGCAGCTCCCCCAGGGCAAACACTGAAGCTTTCTTT
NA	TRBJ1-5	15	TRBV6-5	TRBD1	CASSSGQGRGQPQHF	TGTGCCAGCAGTTCCGGACAGGGAAGGGGTCAGCCCCAGCATTTT
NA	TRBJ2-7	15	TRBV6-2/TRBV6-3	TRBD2	CASSHRLAGVYEQYF	TGTGCCAGCAGCCACCGACTAGCGGGAGTTTACGAGCAGTACTTC
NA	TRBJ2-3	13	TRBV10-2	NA	CASASGGTDTQYF	TGCGCCAGCGCCAGCGGCGGCACAGATACGCAGTATTTT
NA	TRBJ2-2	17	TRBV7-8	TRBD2	CASSFELAGPRTGELFF	TGTGCCAGCAGCTTTGAACTAGCGGGACCGAGGACCGGGGAGCTGTTTTTT
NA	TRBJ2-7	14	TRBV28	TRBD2	CASSSREVPYEQYF	TGTGCCAGCAGTAGCCGGGAGGTACCCTACGAGCAGTACTTC
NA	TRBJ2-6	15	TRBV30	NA	CAWRTPGSGANVLTF	TGTGCCTGGAGGACCCCGGGCTCTGGGGCCAACGTCCTGACTTTC
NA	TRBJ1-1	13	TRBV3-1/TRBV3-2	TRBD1	CASSHRQGAEAFF	TGTGCCAGCAGCCACAGACAGGGGGCTGAAGCTTTCTTT
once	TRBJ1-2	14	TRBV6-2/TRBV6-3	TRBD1	CASSPRRGLSGYTF	TGTGCCAGCAGCCCCCGCAGGGGGCTGAGCGGCTACACCTTC
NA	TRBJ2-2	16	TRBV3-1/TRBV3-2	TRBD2	CASTKRLAGDTGELFF	TGTGCCAGCACCAAAAGACTAGCGGGAGACACCGGGGAGCTGTTTTTT
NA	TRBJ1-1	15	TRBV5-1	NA	CASSFTGIENTEAFF	TGCGCCAGCAGCTTTACAGGGATCGAGAACACTGAAGCTTTCTTT
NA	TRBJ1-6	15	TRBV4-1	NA	CASSPRQESNSPLHF	TGCGCCAGCAGCCCAAGACAGGAGTCTAATTCACCCCTCCACTTT
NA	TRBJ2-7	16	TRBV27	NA	CASSLNAGAFGYEQYF	TGTGCCAGCAGTTTAAATGCAGGGGCCTTTGGCTACGAGCAGTACTTC
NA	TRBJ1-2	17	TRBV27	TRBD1	CASRPFNSGGADYGYTF	TGTGCCAGCAGACCATTCAACTCAGGGGGCGCGGACTATGGCTACACCTTC
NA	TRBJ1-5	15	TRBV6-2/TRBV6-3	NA	CASSYLGGSNQPQHF	TGTGCCAGCAGTTATCTGGGGGGAAGCAATCAGCCCCAGCATTTT
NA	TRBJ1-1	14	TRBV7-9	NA	CASSLRGLGGEAFF	TGTGCCAGCAGCTTGCGGGGATTGGGGGGTGAAGCTTTCTTT
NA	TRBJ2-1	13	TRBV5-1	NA	CASRETGSNEQFF	TGCGCCAGCAGGGAAACAGGGTCCAATGAGCAGTTCTTC
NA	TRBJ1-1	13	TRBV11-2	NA	CASSPGLNTEAFF	TGTGCCAGCAGCCCCGGGTTGAACACTGAAGCTTTCTTT
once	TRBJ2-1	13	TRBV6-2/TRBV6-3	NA	CASSYGRYNEQFF	TGTGCCAGCAGTTACGGCAGATACAATGAGCAGTTCTTC
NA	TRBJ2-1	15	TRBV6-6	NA	CASRPRGFSYNEQFF	TGTGCCAGCAGACCTAGGGGTTTTTCCTACAATGAGCAGTTCTTC
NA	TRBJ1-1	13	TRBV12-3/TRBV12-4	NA	CASRTVVNTEAFF	TGTGCCAGCAGAACGGTCGTGAACACTGAAGCTTTCTTT
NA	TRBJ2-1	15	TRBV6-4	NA	CASSDSGHPYNEQFF	TGTGCCAGCAGTGACTCAGGACATCCGTACAATGAGCAGTTCTTC
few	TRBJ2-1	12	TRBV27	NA	CASSFQGHEQFF	TGTGCCAGCAGTTTCCAGGGGCATGAGCAGTTCTTC
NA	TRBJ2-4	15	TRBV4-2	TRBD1	CASSSERTGAGIQYF	TGTGCCAGCAGCTCTGAACGGACAGGGGCTGGCATTCAGTACTTC
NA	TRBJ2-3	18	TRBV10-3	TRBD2	CAISELWGSGRAADTQYF	TGTGCCATCAGTGAGCTGTGGGGAAGCGGGAGGGCCGCAGATACGCAGTATTTT
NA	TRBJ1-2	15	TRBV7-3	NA	CASSLGGGELNGYTF	TGTGCCAGCAGCTTAGGAGGGGGGGAGCTTAATGGCTACACCTTC
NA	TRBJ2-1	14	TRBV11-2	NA	CASSSVSPNNEQFF	TGTGCCAGCAGCTCGGTCTCCCCCAACAATGAGCAGTTCTTC
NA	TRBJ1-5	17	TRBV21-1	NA	CASSKVLSGTTNQPQHF	TGTGCCAGCAGCAAAGTTCTCTCCGGGACAACAAACCAGCCCCAGCATTTT